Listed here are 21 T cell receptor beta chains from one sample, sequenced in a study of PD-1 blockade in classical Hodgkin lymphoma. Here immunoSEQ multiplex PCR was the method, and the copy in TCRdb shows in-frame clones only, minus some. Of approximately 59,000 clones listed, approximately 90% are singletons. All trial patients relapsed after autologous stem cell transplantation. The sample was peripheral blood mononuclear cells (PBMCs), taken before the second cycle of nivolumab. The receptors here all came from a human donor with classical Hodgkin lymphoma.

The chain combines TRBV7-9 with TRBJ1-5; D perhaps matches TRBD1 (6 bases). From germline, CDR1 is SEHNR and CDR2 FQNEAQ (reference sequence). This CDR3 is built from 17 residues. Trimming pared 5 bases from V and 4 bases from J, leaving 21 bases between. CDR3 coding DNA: TGTGCCAGCAGCAGGGAAGTGGTGGGGGGCGGTAATCAGCCCCAGCATTTT. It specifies CASSREVVGGGNQPQHF.

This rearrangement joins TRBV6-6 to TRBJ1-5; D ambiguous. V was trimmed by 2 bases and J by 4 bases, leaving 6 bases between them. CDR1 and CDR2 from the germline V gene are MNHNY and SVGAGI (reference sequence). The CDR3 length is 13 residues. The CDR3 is CASSYPQNQPQHF. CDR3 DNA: TGTGCCAGCAGTTACCCCCAGAATCAGCCCCAGCATTTT.

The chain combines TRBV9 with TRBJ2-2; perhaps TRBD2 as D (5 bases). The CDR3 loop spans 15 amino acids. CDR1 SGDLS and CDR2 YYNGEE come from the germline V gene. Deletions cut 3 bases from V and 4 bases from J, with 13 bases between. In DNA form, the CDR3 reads TGTGCCAGCAGCGATCCGGGAACCTTCACCGGGGAGCTGTTTTTT. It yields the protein CASSDPGTFTGELFF.

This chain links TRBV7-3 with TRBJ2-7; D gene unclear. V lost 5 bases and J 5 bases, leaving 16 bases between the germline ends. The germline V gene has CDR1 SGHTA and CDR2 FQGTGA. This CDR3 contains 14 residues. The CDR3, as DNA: TGTGCCAGCAGCCGTGGACCGAGCTCGGACGAGCAGTACTTC. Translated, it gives CASSRGPSSDEQYF.

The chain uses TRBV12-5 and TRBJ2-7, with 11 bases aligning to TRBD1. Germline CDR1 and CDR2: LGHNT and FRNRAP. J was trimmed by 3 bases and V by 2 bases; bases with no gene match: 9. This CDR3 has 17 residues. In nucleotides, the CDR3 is TGTGCTAGTGGTTTGCTCAAATTTGGGACAGGGGGCTACGAGCAGTACTTC. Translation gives CASGLLKFGTGGYEQYF.

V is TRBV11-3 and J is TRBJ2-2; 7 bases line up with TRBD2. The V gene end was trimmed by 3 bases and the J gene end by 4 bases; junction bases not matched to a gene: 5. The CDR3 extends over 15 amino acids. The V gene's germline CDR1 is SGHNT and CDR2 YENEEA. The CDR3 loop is CASSLAGAGTGELFF. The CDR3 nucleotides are TGTGCCAGCAGCTTGGCGGGAGCGGGCACCGGGGAGCTGTTTTTT.

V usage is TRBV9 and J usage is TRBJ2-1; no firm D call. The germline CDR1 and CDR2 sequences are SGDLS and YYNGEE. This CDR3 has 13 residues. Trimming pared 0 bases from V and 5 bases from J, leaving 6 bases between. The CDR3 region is CASSVETHNEQFF. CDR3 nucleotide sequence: TGTGCCAGCAGCGTAGAAACGCACAATGAGCAGTTCTTC. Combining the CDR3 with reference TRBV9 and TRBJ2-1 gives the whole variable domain DSGVTQTPKHLITATGQRVTLRCSPRSGDLSVYWYQQSLDQGLQFLIQYYNGEERAKGNILERFSAQQFPDLHSELNLSSLELGDSALYFCASSVETHNEQFFGPGTRLTVL.

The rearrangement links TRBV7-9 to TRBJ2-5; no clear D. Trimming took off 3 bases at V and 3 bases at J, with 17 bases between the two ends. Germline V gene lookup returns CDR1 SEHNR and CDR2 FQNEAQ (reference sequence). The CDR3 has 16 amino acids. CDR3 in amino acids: CASSLPFRGREETQYF. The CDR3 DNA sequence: TGTGCCAGCAGCTTGCCCTTCCGTGGACGGGAAGAGACCCAGTACTTC.

The CDR3 DNA is TGTGCCAGCATAAACCAGCGGCAGGGGATTGGCCAGCCCCAGCATTTT. This codes for CASINQRQGIGQPQHF. V and J are TRBV28 and TRBJ1-5; tentative D call: TRBD1 (6 bases). The germline V gene encodes CDR1 MDHEN and CDR2 SYDVKM. This CDR3 is built from 16 residues. Between the trimmed V and J ends, which lost 7 bases and 7 bases, there was a span of 23 bases.

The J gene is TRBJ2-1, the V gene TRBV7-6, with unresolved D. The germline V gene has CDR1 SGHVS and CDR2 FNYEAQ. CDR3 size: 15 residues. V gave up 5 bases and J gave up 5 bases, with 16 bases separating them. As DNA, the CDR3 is TGTGCCAGCAGCCCCGATTTAGTTGGAAACAATGAGCAGTTCTTC. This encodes CASSPDLVGNNEQFF.

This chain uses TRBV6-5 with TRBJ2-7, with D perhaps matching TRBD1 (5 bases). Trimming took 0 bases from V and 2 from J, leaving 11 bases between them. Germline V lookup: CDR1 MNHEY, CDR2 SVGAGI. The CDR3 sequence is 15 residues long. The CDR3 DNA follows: TGTGCCAGCAGTTACTCACAGGACCGACCCTACGAGCAGTACTTC. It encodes CASSYSQDRPYEQYF.

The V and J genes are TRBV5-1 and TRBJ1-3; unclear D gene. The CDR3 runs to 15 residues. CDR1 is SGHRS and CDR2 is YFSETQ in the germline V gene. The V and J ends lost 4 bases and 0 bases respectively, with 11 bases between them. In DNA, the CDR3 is TGCGCCAGCAGCGAAGCAGGTGACTCTGGAAACACCATATATTTT. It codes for CASSEAGDSGNTIYF.

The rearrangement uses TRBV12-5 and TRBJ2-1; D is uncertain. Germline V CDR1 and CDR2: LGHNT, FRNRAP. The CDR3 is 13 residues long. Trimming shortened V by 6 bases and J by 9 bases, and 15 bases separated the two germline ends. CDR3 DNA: TGTGCTAGTGGGTTCCCCGGATCCGGTGAGCAGTTCTTC. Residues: CASGFPGSGEQFF. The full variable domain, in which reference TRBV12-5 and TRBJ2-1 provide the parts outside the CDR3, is DARVTQTPRHKVTEMGQEVTMRCQPILGHNTVFWYRQTMMQGLELLAYFRNRAPLDDSGMPKDRFSAEMPDATLATLKIQPSEPRDSAVYFCASGFPGSGEQFFGPGTRLTVL.

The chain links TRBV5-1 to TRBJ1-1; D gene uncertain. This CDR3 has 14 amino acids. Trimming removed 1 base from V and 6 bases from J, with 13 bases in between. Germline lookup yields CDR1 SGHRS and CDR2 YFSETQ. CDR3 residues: CASSLSDNAAEAFF. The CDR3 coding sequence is TGCGCCAGCAGCTTGAGCGACAACGCTGCTGAAGCTTTCTTT.

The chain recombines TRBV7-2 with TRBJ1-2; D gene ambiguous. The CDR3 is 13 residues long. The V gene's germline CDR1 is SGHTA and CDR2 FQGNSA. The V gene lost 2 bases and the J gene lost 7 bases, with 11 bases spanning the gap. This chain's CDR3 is CASSLMGYSGYTF. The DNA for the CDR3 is TGTGCCAGCAGCTTAATGGGGTATAGTGGCTACACCTTC.

Here the CDR3 reads CASRYGTSGNTGELFF. The CDR3 DNA follows: TGTGCCAGTCGGTACGGGACTAGCGGGAACACCGGGGAGCTGTTTTTT. The V and J genes are TRBV7-2 and TRBJ2-2, with 11 bases lining up with TRBD2. V lost 9 bases to trimming and J lost 1 base; unmatched junction nucleotides: 7. CDR1 is SGHTA, CDR2 FQGNSA, per germline. The CDR3 contains 16 residues.

CDR3 in DNA: TGTGCCAGCAGCTTAGTGCCCAAAACGGGACAGCCGGAAATGGTTACTGAAAAACTGTTTTTT. Amino acid sequence: CASSLVPKTGQPEMVTEKLFF. J is TRBJ1-4 and V is TRBV7-8; 7 bases line up with TRBD1. Trimming removed 1 base from V and 7 bases from J; junction bases left unmatched: 24. The CDR3 totals 21 residues. Germline V lookup: CDR1 SGHVS, CDR2 FQNEAQ.

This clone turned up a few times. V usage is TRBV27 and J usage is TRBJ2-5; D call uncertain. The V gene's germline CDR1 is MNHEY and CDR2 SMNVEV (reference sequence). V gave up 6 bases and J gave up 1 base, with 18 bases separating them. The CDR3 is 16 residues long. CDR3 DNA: TGTGCCAGCAGCATTTCGCTTACCTCTCCCCAAGAGACCCAGTACTTC. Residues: CASSISLTSPQETQYF.

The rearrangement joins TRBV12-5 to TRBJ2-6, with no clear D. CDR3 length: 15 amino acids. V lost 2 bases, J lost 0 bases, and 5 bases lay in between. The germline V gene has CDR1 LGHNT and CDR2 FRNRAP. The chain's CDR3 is CASGLRSSGANVLTF. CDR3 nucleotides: TGTGCTAGTGGTTTGAGGAGCTCTGGGGCCAACGTCCTGACTTTC.

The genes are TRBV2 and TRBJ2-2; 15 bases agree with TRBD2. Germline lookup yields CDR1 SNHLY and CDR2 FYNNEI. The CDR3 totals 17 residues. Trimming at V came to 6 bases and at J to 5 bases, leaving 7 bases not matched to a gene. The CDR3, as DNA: TGTGCCAGCAGCCTTGGGACTAGCGGGAGGTATACCGGGGAGCTGTTTTTT. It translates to CASSLGTSGRYTGELFF.

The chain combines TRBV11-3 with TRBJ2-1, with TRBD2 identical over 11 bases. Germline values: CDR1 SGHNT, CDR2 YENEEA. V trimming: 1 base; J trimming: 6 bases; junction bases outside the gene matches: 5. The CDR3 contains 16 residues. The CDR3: CASSLGLAGGSNEQFF. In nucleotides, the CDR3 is TGTGCCAGCAGCTTAGGTCTAGCGGGAGGATCCAATGAGCAGTTCTTC.